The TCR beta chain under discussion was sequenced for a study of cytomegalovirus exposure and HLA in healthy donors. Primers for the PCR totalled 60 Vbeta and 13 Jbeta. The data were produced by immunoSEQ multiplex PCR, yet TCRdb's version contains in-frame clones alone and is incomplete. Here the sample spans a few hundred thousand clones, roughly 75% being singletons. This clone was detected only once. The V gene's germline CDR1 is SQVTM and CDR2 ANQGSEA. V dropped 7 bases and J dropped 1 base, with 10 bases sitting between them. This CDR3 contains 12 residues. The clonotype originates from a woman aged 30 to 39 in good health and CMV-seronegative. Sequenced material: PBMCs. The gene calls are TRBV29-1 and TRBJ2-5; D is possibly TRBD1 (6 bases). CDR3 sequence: CSAQGSQETQYF. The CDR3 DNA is TGCAGCGCTCAGGGGAGCCAAGAGACCCAGTACTTC.